The 31 T cell receptor beta chains reported below all come from one sample, sequenced in a study of T cells in Graves' hyperthyroidism and ophthalmopathy. Regions amplified from RNA transcripts were the TCR beta CDR3 regions. When the TCR CDR3 underwent first-round RT-PCR, the HTBI primer set was used. TCRdb itself ran the multiplex PCR reads through MiXCR, one entry per CDR3 protein. The table records around 350,000 distinct CDR3 sequences, around 16% of them present only once. Sequencing was done on a sample of blood. The receptor set was obtained from a woman aged 18-29 years with Graves' hyperthyroidism that later progressed to Graves' ophthalmopathy.

This clonotype was detected ten times or more. This chain connects TRBV20-1 to TRBJ1-6, with 7 positions matching TRBD1. The CDR3 sequence is 15 residues long. Germline CDR1 DFQATT, CDR2 SNEGSKA (reference sequence). Germline trimming cut 1 base from V and 7 bases from J; bases unmatched to any gene: 7. CDR3 amino acids: CSARVTTGTNSPLHF. As DNA, the CDR3 is TGCAGTGCTAGAGTGACGACAGGGACAAATTCACCCCTCCACTTT.

V is TRBV2 and J is TRBJ2-7; TRBD2 might be the D (6 bases). Looked up from germline, CDR1 is SNHLY and CDR2 is FYNNEI. The CDR3 consists of 13 residues. The CDR3 bases are TGTGTCACCCAACCTGGGAGGTCCTACGAGCAGTACTTC. This encodes CVTQPGRSYEQYF.

The sample holds many counts of this clonotype. This chain uses TRBV2 with TRBJ1-5; 9 bases align to TRBD1. V lost 1 base to trimming and J lost 4 bases; unmatched junction nucleotides: 2. CDR3 length equals 15 residues. Germline V gene data show CDR1 as SNHLY and CDR2 as FYNNEI. The CDR3 sequence is CASSEGGQGNQPQHF. CDR3 nucleotide sequence: TGTGCCAGCAGTGAAGGGGGACAGGGTAATCAGCCCCAGCATTTT.

As for this clonotype: A read error is possible here, since a much larger clone lies one base away. The V call is TRBV20-1, the J call TRBJ2-1; 9 bases line up with TRBD2. Germline CDR1 and CDR2: DFQATT and SNEGSKA (reference sequence). CDR3 length: 16 amino acids. Here the CDR3 reads CSARRRPAGGNNERFF. The CDR3 bases are TGCAGTGCTAGACGTCGGCCAGCGGGAGGTAACAATGAGCGGTTCTTC.

This clonotype was found many times. This chain links TRBV13 with TRBJ2-5; no firm D call. This CDR3 region has 13 residues. The ends were cut back, 7 bases at V and 5 bases at J, with 14 bases in the middle. Germline CDR1 reads PRHDT; CDR2 reads FYEKMQ (reference sequence). The CDR3 loop is CASNLSGKETQYF. Written as DNA, the CDR3 is TGTGCCAGCAACCTATCAGGCAAGGAGACCCAGTACTTC.

The chain has TRBV4-3 and TRBJ2-1; TRBD2 agrees at 8 bases. Germline V lookup: CDR1 LGHNA, CDR2 YSLEER. The CDR3 extends over 15 amino acids. Losses at the gene ends were 4 bases for V and 7 bases for J; bases not matched to a gene: 9. The CDR3 DNA is TGCGCCAGCAGCCCCCGGGAGGGCGGGAGGAATGAGCAGTTCTTC. It yields the protein CASSPREGGRNEQFF.

This clonotype was detected ten times or more. The chain combines TRBV12-3 or TRBV12-4 with TRBJ2-2, with D hard to call. V lost 3 bases and J lost 5, with 13 bases in between. CDR3 length: 15 residues. CDR3 bases: TGTGCCAGCAGTTTGAACGTTTTGCGGACCGGGGAGCTGTTTTTT. As protein: CASSLNVLRTGELFF.

This clonotype was seen just once. This sequence may be a read error, since a much larger clone differs from it by one base. The chain combines TRBV7-9 with TRBJ2-3, with TRBD2 as a possible D gene (6 bases). CDR1 and CDR2 from the germline V gene are SEHNR and FQNEAQ (reference sequence). The CDR3 has 16 residues. This chain's CDR3 is CVSSLVHPSGTDTQYF. The CDR3 DNA is TGTGTCAGCAGCTTAGTTCATCCTAGCGGCACAGATACGCAGTATTTT.

Of note for this clonotype: A much larger clone differs by one base, so this may be a read error. The chain is built from TRBV19 and TRBJ2-1; 10 nucleotides match TRBD2. CDR3 length: 17 amino acids. CDR1 is LNHDA, CDR2 SQIVND, per germline (reference sequence). This CDR3 is CASSPRTSGTKANEQLF. In DNA, the CDR3 is TGTGCCAGTAGTCCCCGGACTAGCGGAACCAAAGCGAATGAGCAGCTCTTC.

The chain couples TRBV28 to TRBJ2-7; 9 nucleotides agree with TRBD2. This CDR3 spans 17 amino acids. Germline V CDR1 and CDR2: MDHEN, SYDVKM. J gave up 4 bases and V 2 bases, and 12 bases lay outside the gene matches. In nucleotides, the CDR3 is TGTGCCAGCAGTTTAGGCGGGAGGGCCGGTGCGAGATACGAGCAGTACTTC. Encoded protein: CASSLGGRAGARYEQYF.

Many counts were recorded for this clonotype. The CDR3 coding sequence is TGTGCCAGCAGGCCCACTAGCGGCCAAGAGACCCAGTACTTC. It codes for CASRPTSGQETQYF. V and J are TRBV27 and TRBJ2-5; 8 bases align to TRBD2. The length of the CDR3 is 14 residues. V was clipped by 6 bases and J by 1 base; unmatched bases: 4. Germline CDR1 MNHEY, CDR2 SMNVEV (reference sequence).

This clonotype was seen many times. J is TRBJ2-1 and V is TRBV20-1, with D possibly being TRBD2 (7 bases). The CDR3 totals 14 residues. Germline loops: CDR1 DFQATT, CDR2 SNEGSKA (reference sequence). Trimming took off 5 bases at V and 10 bases at J, with 21 bases between the two ends. CDR3 region: CSAGRGAGASEQFF. The CDR3 coding sequence is TGCAGTGCTGGCCGGGGGGCGGGAGCAAGCGAGCAGTTCTTC.

This clonotype was seen repeatedly, ten times or more. V is TRBV5-4 and J is TRBJ1-5; D might be TRBD1 (5 bases). V lost 4 bases and J 4 bases, leaving 9 bases between the germline ends. The CDR3 totals 13 residues. Germline CDR1 is SGHNT and CDR2 is YYREEE (reference sequence). The CDR3 coding sequence is TGTGCCAGCAGCGTCAAGGGGAATCAGCCCCAGCATTTT. It yields the protein CASSVKGNQPQHF.

The chain has TRBV30 and TRBJ1-5; weak D call: TRBD1 (6 bases). Germline-derived CDR1 and CDR2 are GTSNPN and SVGIG (reference sequence). The V and J ends lost 5 bases and 1 base respectively, with 9 bases between them. The CDR3 sequence is 13 residues long. CDR3 DNA sequence: TGTGCCTGGCGACAGGAGAGCAATCAGCCCCAGCATTTT. It specifies CAWRQESNQPQHF.

In this sample, this clonotype turned up many times. This chain uses TRBV12-3 or TRBV12-4 with TRBJ2-2, with D possibly TRBD2 on 6 matching bases. The CDR3 loop spans 18 amino acids. Trimming pared 5 bases from V and 3 bases from J, leaving 22 bases between. CDR3 in amino acids: CASSPGKGLSMDTGELFF. The CDR3 DNA reads as TGTGCCAGCAGTCCGGGAAAGGGACTCAGCATGGACACCGGGGAGCTGTTTTTT.

This clonotype turned up a few times. This chain uses TRBV6-1 with TRBJ2-7, with D uncertain. V lost 8 bases and J 2 bases, leaving 25 bases between the germline ends. The V gene's germline CDR1 is MNHNS and CDR2 SASEGT. This CDR3 is 17 amino acids long. This CDR3 reads CASSSHTFFPMAYEQYF. CDR3 DNA sequence: TGTGCCAGCTCGTCCCATACATTTTTTCCTATGGCCTACGAGCAGTACTTC.

The rearrangement uses TRBV28 and TRBJ2-7; TRBD2 might be the D (7 bases). The germline V and J ends were trimmed by 8 bases and 1 base, with 15 bases remaining between them. This CDR3 is built from 14 residues. Germline V lookup: CDR1 MDHEN, CDR2 SYDVKM. The DNA of the CDR3 is TGTGCCAGCGGGACCGGGGGGCTTTCCTACGAGCAGTACTTC. The encoded protein is CASGTGGLSYEQYF.

V gene TRBV19 combines with J gene TRBJ2-7, with D perhaps matching TRBD1 or TRBD2 (5 bases each). Germline CDR1 reads LNHDA; CDR2 reads SQIVND (reference sequence). The CDR3 totals 16 residues. V was pared by 6 bases and J by 0 bases, with 18 bases between. The CDR3 nucleotides read TGTGCCAGTAGGCAAACCGGGACGAGCAGCTCCTACGAGCAGTACTTC. Residues: CASRQTGTSSSYEQYF.

This clonotype was detected ten times or more. The chain has TRBV20-1 and TRBJ2-7; no reliable D call. Germline assignment: CDR1 DFQATT and CDR2 SNEGSKA (reference sequence). This CDR3 spans 14 amino acids. V was trimmed by 0 bases and J by 2 bases, leaving 11 bases between them. CDR3 residues: CSARDRLEAYEQYF. CDR3 DNA: TGCAGTGCTAGAGATCGCCTAGAGGCCTACGAGCAGTACTTC.

This clonotype appeared many times. This chain joins TRBV29-1 and TRBJ2-5, with TRBD1 as a possible D gene (6 bases). This CDR3 contains 17 residues. From germline, CDR1 is SQVTM and CDR2 ANQGSEA. Trimming removed 1 base at V and 4 bases at J, with 22 bases between. CDR3 in amino acids: CSVEGHERGGWGETQYF. DNA for the CDR3: TGCAGCGTTGAAGGCCATGAAAGAGGGGGATGGGGAGAGACCCAGTACTTC.

The chain recombines TRBV4-1 with TRBJ1-1; a possible D gene is TRBD1 (6 bases). Germline assignment: CDR1 MGHRA and CDR2 YSYEKL. The CDR3 consists of 11 residues. The ends were cut back, 8 bases at V and 7 bases at J, with 11 bases in the middle. CDR3 nucleotides: TGCGCCAGCGGGGGGCGCGGTGAAGCTTTCTTT. Its translation is CASGGRGEAFF.

This clonotype came up a few times. V is TRBV5-5 and J is TRBJ2-3; D ambiguous. CDR1 is SGHKS and CDR2 is YYEKEE in the germline V gene (reference sequence). Trimming took off 1 base at V and 1 base at J, with 7 bases between the two ends. This CDR3 is 14 amino acids long. CDR3 residues: CASSLRFGTDTQYF. DNA of the CDR3: TGTGCCAGCAGCTTGAGGTTCGGCACAGATACGCAGTATTTT.

Concerning this clonotype itself: Its ends do not fully match the called genes, so a read error is possible. CDR3 residues: CASSGPWPIAGTSTDTQYF. In DNA, the CDR3 is TGTGCCAGCAGCGGTCCTTGGCCGATAGCGGGAACCAGCACAGATACGCAGTATTTT. This chain joins TRBV5-1 and TRBJ2-3; TRBD2 agrees at 8 bases. CDR1 is SGHRS, CDR2 YFSETQ, per germline. The CDR3 extends over 19 amino acids.

This clonotype has only one observation. This could be a read error, since a much larger clone is one nucleotide away. The CDR3 region is CSADGQGDYERYF. The CDR3 DNA follows: TGCAGTGCTGATGGACAGGGCGACTACGAGCGGTACTTC. The gene calls are TRBV20-1 and TRBJ2-7, with 8 bases aligning to TRBD1. Germline CDR1 and CDR2: DFQATT and SNEGSKA (reference sequence). The CDR3 contains 13 residues.

This clonotype was counted at least ten times. J is TRBJ2-5 and V is TRBV7-8; D is ambiguous. Germline CDR1 is SGHVS and CDR2 is FQNEAQ. Trimming cost V 2 bases and J 0 bases, with 10 bases left between them. The CDR3 runs 15 residues. The CDR3 DNA sequence: TGTGCCAGCAGCTTACACCCGTTTCACCAAGAGACCCAGTACTTC. This codes for CASSLHPFHQETQYF.

Only a few counts were recorded for this clonotype. The V and J genes are TRBV6-2 or TRBV6-3 and TRBJ1-6; 8 bases are a match to TRBD1. Germline trimming cut 0 bases from V and 5 bases from J; bases unmatched to any gene: 0. The germline CDR1 and CDR2 sequences are MNHEY and SVGEGT. There are 15 residues in the CDR3. The CDR3 DNA is TGTGCCAGCAGTTACTCGACAGGGGATAATTCACCCCTCCACTTT. Protein sequence: CASSYSTGDNSPLHF.

This clonotype appeared many times. The CDR3 reads CASNRGLTDTQYF. CDR3 DNA: TGTGCCAGCAATCGGGGGCTCACAGATACGCAGTATTTT. The gene calls are TRBV6-1 and TRBJ2-3, with D possibly called TRBD1 or TRBD2 (6 bases each). The CDR3 covers 13 residues. CDR1 and CDR2 (germline): MNHNS, SASEGT. V was shortened by 7 bases and J by 2 bases, with 10 bases between the two germline ends.

The chain combines TRBV15 with TRBJ2-2; D is possibly TRBD2 (5 bases). Germline values: CDR1 LNHNV, CDR2 YYDKDF (reference sequence). The CDR3 totals 17 residues. V lost 4 bases to trimming and J lost 6 bases, with 21 bases between them. The CDR3 sequence is CATSKRENPGDAGELFF. The CDR3 DNA sequence: TGTGCCACCAGCAAGAGGGAGAACCCAGGAGACGCCGGGGAGCTGTTTTTT.

The chain recombines TRBV25-1 with TRBJ2-2; D is perhaps TRBD1 (5 bases). The CDR3 has 15 residues. Germline CDR1 and CDR2: MGHDK and SYGVNS. The V gene lost 3 bases and the J gene lost 1 base, with 9 bases spanning the gap. The CDR3 DNA reads TGTGCCAGCAGTGACAGGGCCGAGAACACCGGGGAGCTGTTTTTT. Its protein is CASSDRAENTGELFF.

The chain has TRBV14 and TRBJ1-1; 10 bases map to TRBD1. The junction had 4 bases not matched to a gene; V was cut back by 0 bases and J by 0 bases. The CDR3 loop spans 17 amino acids. In germline, CDR1 is SGHDN, CDR2 FVKESK. The CDR3 spells CASSQETGGQLNTEAFF. The CDR3 nucleotides read TGTGCCAGCAGCCAAGAGACAGGGGGCCAATTGAACACTGAAGCTTTCTTT.

The chain carries TRBV5-5 and TRBJ2-5, with a weak D call TRBD2 (6 bases). V was clipped by 4 bases and J by 0 bases, with 13 bases between them. The CDR3 sequence is 15 residues long. CDR1 is SGHKS, CDR2 YYEKEE, per germline (reference sequence). Written as DNA, the CDR3 is TGTGCCAGCAGCCGGGGTCGGGGGTACCAAGAGACCCAGTACTTC. Residues: CASSRGRGYQETQYF.